This T cell receptor beta chain was identified during a study of blood T cells in healthy people across ages. Study results and limitations: Total diversity from one million sequenced T cells was likely underestimated.

Germline loops: CDR1 LGHDT, CDR2 YNNKEL (reference sequence). The CDR3 totals 17 residues. V was pared by 0 bases and J by 1 base, with 8 bases of the junction left unmatched. Samples had at least 7 million PBMCs isolated from them. This clonotype was observed once. Its target is unknown. A second 7 to 11 cycle PCR used barcoded and J-beta primers. Researchers report that a template-switch adaptor with 12 random nucleotides tagged each cDNA molecule. TCRdb processed the 5' RACE reads anew with MiXCR; each CDR3 protein has one entry. The sample shows 1.5 million to 2 million distinct CDR3 sequences, about 50% of them seen only once.

The receptor was derived from a woman in her forties in good health. The V and J genes are TRBV3-1 and TRBJ2-5; 7 bases match TRBD1. Sequenced input: blood. As DNA, the CDR3 is TGTGCCAGCAGCCAAGAACCAGTAGACAGGGCCCAAGAGACCCAGTACTTC. Amino acids: CASSQEPVDRAQETQYF.